Detailed here is one T cell receptor (beta chain). As yet, its antigen is unknown. Profiled with immunoSEQ multiplex PCR; TCRdb holds only in-frame clones, not every one. The sample has roughly 15,000 clones; around 84% are singletons. Deletions cut 0 bases from V and 1 base from J, with 10 bases between. Germline-derived CDR1 and CDR2 are SGHRS and YFSETQ. This CDR3 region has 15 residues. Every patient had mismatch repair deficiency by PCR or immunohistochemistry. The TCR-sequenced patients were a few responders to pembrolizumab. This entry belongs to a study of PD-1 blockade in mismatch repair-deficient tumors. Broader study findings: After pembrolizumab, tumor-resident clones rose rapidly, then generally contracted before radiologic responses.

The source is an adult with mismatch repair-deficient cancer. The source was PBMCs, collected about 15 weeks after starting pembrolizumab. V is TRBV5-1 and J is TRBJ1-1, with D possibly matching TRBD1 (5 bases). DNA of the CDR3: TGCGCCAGCAGCTTGGGGCCTCAGGGGAACACTGAAGCTTTCTTT. It is translated as CASSLGPQGNTEAFF.